A selection of T cell receptor beta chains follows, all from one sample in a study of blood T cell repertoires in COVID-19. Measured with immunoSEQ multiplex PCR; TCRdb has only the in-frame clones, and not every one. The data hold 95,000 to 100,000 clones, with more than 75% observed a single time. The sequenced sample was peripheral blood. The source is a woman in her twenties or thirties with acute or convalescent COVID-19. Each CDR3 is given with its conserved first and last residue. A D gene is named only where the DNA matches it firmly. A clone size is listed for some rows: how often the clone was seen (once, few, many), or a class if it is expanded.

v_gene,d_gene,j_gene,abundance,CDR3nt,CDR3aa
TRBV10-2,.,TRBJ2-2,.,TGCGCCAGCAGCCCAGGGTTAAATGCCGGGGAGCTGTTTTTT,CASSPGLNAGELFF
TRBV6-4,TRBD2,TRBJ2-1,.,TGTGCCAGCAGCACTCTTAGCGGGGGCTACAATGAGCAGTTCTTC,CASSTLSGGYNEQFF
TRBV5-4,.,TRBJ1-2,once,TGTGCCAGCAGCTTGGGCGCAGGGTCTAACTATGGCTACACCTTC,CASSLGAGSNYGYTF
TRBV9,.,TRBJ2-2,.,TGTGCCAGCAGCGTAGCGGGGTACACCGGGGAGCTGTTTTTT,CASSVAGYTGELFF
TRBV6-1,.,TRBJ1-2,.,TGTGCCAGCAGTGAATATCGGGGGGGGTCCTATGGCTACACCTTC,CASSEYRGGSYGYTF
TRBV12-5,.,TRBJ2-7,.,TGTGCTAGTGGTTCCTCCAGGGGACCTATCTACGAGCAGTACTTC,CASGSSRGPIYEQYF
TRBV14,.,TRBJ1-1,.,TGTGCCAGCAGCGGACATTCGATGAGGGCTTTCTTT,CASSGHSMRAFF
TRBV25-1,.,TRBJ2-2,.,TGTGCCAGCAGGGGTGAGGCAGGAGGAACCGGGGAGCTGTTTTTT,CASRGEAGGTGELFF
TRBV27,TRBD2,TRBJ2-3,.,TGTGCCAGCAGTATTCACGGACTAGTTTTTCCCGATACGCAGTATTTT,CASSIHGLVFPDTQYF
TRBV28,.,TRBJ1-6,.,TGTGCCAGCAGACCGGGACTTTACCATTCACCCCTCCACTTT,CASRPGLYHSPLHF
TRBV9,TRBD1,TRBJ2-2,.,TGTGCCAGCAGCGTAGCCGTGACAGGGGACACCGGGGAGCTGTTTTTT,CASSVAVTGDTGELFF
TRBV12-3/TRBV12-4,.,TRBJ1-6,.,TGTGCCAGCAGTCCGGGACTGATTTCACCCCTCCACTTT,CASSPGLISPLHF
TRBV2,.,TRBJ1-1,.,TGTGCCAGCCGCGAACTGAACACTGAAGCTTTCTTT,CASRELNTEAFF
TRBV19,.,TRBJ1-5,many,TGTGCCAGTAGTATCATAACGGCCCCGGGATCGCCCCAGCATTTT,CASSIITAPGSPQHF
TRBV5-1,.,TRBJ1-1,few,TGCGCCAGCAGCTTGGACAGGTCGAACACTGAAGCTTTCTTT,CASSLDRSNTEAFF
TRBV19,.,TRBJ1-2,once,TGTGCCAGTAGTATCGTGATAAGGAGGATCGAGGGCTACACCTTC,CASSIVIRRIEGYTF
TRBV18,.,TRBJ2-2,.,TGTGCCAGCTCACCACTGAACAATGGCGGGGAGCTGTTTTTT,CASSPLNNGGELFF
TRBV10-3,.,TRBJ2-7,.,TGTGCCATCAGTGCTCCTTTGGAAGGGACTCGCGACGAGCAGTACTTC,CAISAPLEGTRDEQYF
TRBV7-9,TRBD1,TRBJ1-1,few,TGTGCCAGCAGCACCCGGGACAGGGTCACTGAAGCTTTCTTT,CASSTRDRVTEAFF
TRBV10-2,.,TRBJ1-5,.,TGCGCCAGCAGTGATCCCTTCCCAGGGAGGGGAAGCAATCAGCCCCAGCATTTT,CASSDPFPGRGSNQPQHF
TRBV28,TRBD1,TRBJ1-6,.,TGTGCCAGCAGTGGCCGGACAGGGAGCTCCTATAATTCACCCCTCCACTTT,CASSGRTGSSYNSPLHF
TRBV27,.,TRBJ2-1,.,TGTGCCAGCAGCCTCAGGGGGGCCTCCTACAATGAGCAGTTCTTC,CASSLRGASYNEQFF
TRBV12-5,.,TRBJ2-7,.,TGTGCTAGTGGCCCTACAGGGAGCTTAGTATACTACGAGCAGTACTTC,CASGPTGSLVYYEQYF
TRBV28,TRBD1,TRBJ1-3,.,TGTGCCAGCAGTCGGGGGACAGCGGCCACCATATATTTT,CASSRGTAATIYF
TRBV7-9,TRBD1,TRBJ1-1,.,TGTGCCAGCGAGACCAGGCGTCAGGGGGTGACCCAGATGAACACTGAAGCTTTCTTT,CASETRRQGVTQMNTEAFF
TRBV15,TRBD2,TRBJ2-3,.,TGTGCCACAAGGGAGGGCCTGGGGGGCACAGATACGCAGTATTTT,CATREGLGGTDTQYF
TRBV19,.,TRBJ2-4,.,TGTGCCAGTAGTATTGGGGGGGCTGTGAACATTCAGTACTTC,CASSIGGAVNIQYF
TRBV30,TRBD2,TRBJ2-1,.,TGTGCCTGGGGGGACTATTTCTACAATGAGCAGTTCTTC,CAWGDYFYNEQFF
TRBV4-1,.,TRBJ2-2,.,TGCGCCAGCAGCAAAAGCCCCACAGGGAACACCGGGGAGCTGTTTTTT,CASSKSPTGNTGELFF
TRBV27,.,TRBJ1-4,.,TGTGCCAGCAGTTTACTAGGCCTCCAGGGCGGAAAACTGTTTTTT,CASSLLGLQGGKLFF
TRBV7-3,.,TRBJ2-7,.,TGTGCCAGCAGCTTAACGGCTACAGAGGAGCAGTACTTC,CASSLTATEEQYF
TRBV5-1,.,TRBJ2-1,.,TGCGCCAGCAGCCTCGGACAGTTAGGGCAGTTCTTC,CASSLGQLGQFF
TRBV5-1,.,TRBJ2-3,.,TGCGCCAGCAGCCCGGGGGGACAGGCTAATACGCAGTATTTT,CASSPGGQANTQYF
TRBV10-2,.,TRBJ2-5,.,TGCGCCAGCAGTACGGCGGGGCGTCTACAGACCCAGTACTTC,CASSTAGRLQTQYF
TRBV5-1,TRBD1,TRBJ2-3,.,TGCGCCAGCAGTGACAGGGCTGCAGATACGCAGTATTTT,CASSDRAADTQYF
TRBV2,.,TRBJ2-7,.,TGTGCCAGCAGTGAAGCGCGCTGGGAGCAGTACTTC,CASSEARWEQYF
TRBV7-7,.,TRBJ1-2,.,TGTGCCAGCAGCCCGGCAGACTGGGAAGGGAGTGGCTACACCTTC,CASSPADWEGSGYTF
TRBV19,.,TRBJ2-2,.,TGTGCCAGTAGTATCCTAGGGGCCGCGAACACCGGGGAGCTGTTTTTT,CASSILGAANTGELFF
TRBV30,.,TRBJ1-1,.,TGTGCCTGGAGCCAGGGGACTGAAGCTTTCTTT,CAWSQGTEAFF
TRBV28,.,TRBJ2-1,.,TGTGCCAGCAGTTTAGACAGTGGGGTTGGGAATGAGCAGTTCTTC,CASSLDSGVGNEQFF
TRBV12-3/TRBV12-4,.,TRBJ1-2,.,TGTGCCAGCAGTTTTGGAGGTTTTGGCTACACCTTC,CASSFGGFGYTF
TRBV10-3,TRBD2,TRBJ2-3,.,TGTGCCATCAGTCCAACTCTAGCGGGGGCCACAGATACGCAGTATTTT,CAISPTLAGATDTQYF
TRBV9,TRBD2,TRBJ2-1,.,TGTGCCAGCAGCCCGGGGGGTTATGAGCAGTTCTTC,CASSPGGYEQFF
TRBV7-8,TRBD1,TRBJ2-7,.,TGTGCCAGCAGCTTTCGGGACAGCTCCTACGAGCAGTACTTC,CASSFRDSSYEQYF
TRBV28,.,TRBJ2-3,once,TGTGCCAGCAGTTTCCCGACTAGCTCAGGGGCAGATACGCAGTATTTT,CASSFPTSSGADTQYF
TRBV5-1,TRBD2,TRBJ2-1,.,TGCGCCAGCAGCTTGACCTCCGGGACTAGCCCCTACAATGAGCAGTTCTTC,CASSLTSGTSPYNEQFF
TRBV6-5,TRBD2,TRBJ2-1,.,TGTGCCAGCAGTTCGGGACTAGCTTCAAATAATGAGCAGTTCTTC,CASSSGLASNNEQFF
TRBV7-2,TRBD1,TRBJ1-2,.,TGTGCCAGCAGCTTAGCGCTCGAAGGGGGCGTCGGCTACACCTTC,CASSLALEGGVGYTF
TRBV27,.,TRBJ2-7,.,TGTGCCAGCAGAGGTAGCAGCAGTACGAGGGAGCAGTACTTC,CASRGSSSTREQYF
TRBV7-3,.,TRBJ1-1,.,TGTGCCAGCAGCTTACTGGGGCAGATGAACACTGAAGCTTTCTTT,CASSLLGQMNTEAFF
TRBV2,TRBD2,TRBJ2-1,.,TGTGCCAGCAGCACTAGCGTCGGGGTAAGCAATGAGCAGTTCTTC,CASSTSVGVSNEQFF
TRBV27,.,TRBJ2-7,.,TGTGCCACCAAGGGGGGGCTGGACGAGCAGTACTTC,CATKGGLDEQYF
TRBV2,TRBD2,TRBJ2-6,.,TGTGCCAGCAGCGCGGGAGCCTCTGGGGCCAACGTCCTGACTTTC,CASSAGASGANVLTF
TRBV6-6,TRBD1,TRBJ1-5,.,TGTGCCAGCAGTTTCCTCCAGGGGGGCAATCAGCCCCAGCATTTT,CASSFLQGGNQPQHF
TRBV6-4,.,TRBJ1-3,.,TGTGCCAGCAGGCGGGGCACTGGAAACACCATATATTTT,CASRRGTGNTIYF